Each of the 24 T cell receptor beta chains below was sequenced from the same sample in a study of OX40 agonist ivuxolimab in advanced cancers. This table comes from immunoSEQ multiplex PCR, and its TCRdb copy is limited to in-frame clones, with some not included. Of roughly 51,000 clones listed, approximately 86% are singletons. The sequences come from CD4+ or CD8+ T cells sorted from blood, collected in a trial of the OX40 agonist ivuxolimab. Source of these receptors: an adult with an advanced solid tumor such as melanoma, head and neck, liver or kidney cancer.

By frequency in the sample, this clone is medium-sized. This sequence joins TRBV19 and TRBJ1-2, with D hard to call. This CDR3 region has 13 residues. Deletions cut 1 base from V and 6 bases from J, with 9 bases between. Germline lookup yields CDR1 LNHDA and CDR2 SQIVND (reference sequence). This CDR3 is CASSIGTADGYTF. The CDR3, as DNA: TGTGCCAGTAGTATAGGGACCGCCGATGGCTACACCTTC.

The chain combines TRBV7-9 with TRBJ1-1; D not certain. Looked up from germline, CDR1 is SEHNR and CDR2 is FQNEAQ (reference sequence). V was pared by 4 bases and J by 0 bases, with 12 bases between. The CDR3 is 15 residues long. The CDR3 here is CASSSTRSMNTEAFF. In nucleotides, the CDR3 is TGTGCCAGCAGCTCTACCCGTTCTATGAACACTGAAGCTTTCTTT.

The chain is built from TRBV4-1 and TRBJ2-3; D is uncertain. V lost 3 bases to trimming and J lost 0 bases, with 7 bases between them. The V gene's germline CDR1 is MGHRA and CDR2 YSYEKL. CDR3 size: 14 residues. The CDR3, as DNA: TGCGCCAGCAGCCAGGCTGGAAGCACAGATACGCAGTATTTT. It specifies CASSQAGSTDTQYF.

V usage is TRBV28 and J usage is TRBJ2-5, with TRBD1 matching 11 bases. The junction had 3 bases not matched to a gene; V was cut back by 8 bases and J by 4 bases. Germline values: CDR1 MDHEN, CDR2 SYDVKM. The CDR3 is 13 amino acids. CDR3 in amino acids: CASGQGAGETQYF. The CDR3 coding sequence is TGTGCCAGCGGACAGGGGGCTGGAGAGACCCAGTACTTC.

V is TRBV19 and J is TRBJ2-4; 7 bases fit TRBD1. J gave up 7 bases and V 3 bases, and 6 bases lay outside the gene matches. This CDR3 has 14 residues. Germline CDR1 reads LNHDA; CDR2 reads SQIVND (reference sequence). In DNA form, the CDR3 reads TGTGCCAGTAGTATGGCAGGGGGTCCGAACATTCAGTACTTC. This gives the protein CASSMAGGPNIQYF.

The chain recombines TRBV9 with TRBJ2-5; D is undetermined. Trimming left V 4 bases short and J 5 bases short, with 18 bases between. CDR3 length: 15 amino acids. Per the germline V gene, CDR1 is SGDLS and CDR2 is YYNGEE. The DNA of the CDR3 is TGTGCCAGCAGCCGGGCGTTTTCGGTCCGGGAGACCCAGTACTTC. The encoded protein is CASSRAFSVRETQYF.

In its sample, this clone was seen once. The V and J genes are TRBV4-1 and TRBJ2-3, with unresolved D. The CDR3 has 14 amino acids. V dropped 0 bases and J dropped 2 bases, with 6 bases sitting between them. The germline V gene has CDR1 MGHRA and CDR2 YSYEKL. CDR3 amino acids: CASSQDPDTDTQYF. The CDR3 bases are TGCGCCAGCAGCCAAGATCCGGACACAGATACGCAGTATTTT.

Concerning this clone itself: The same CDR3 is also encoded by other DNA sequences in this sample. The CDR3 region has the DNA TGTGCCAGCAGCTTGTCGGGGGGATATACTGAAGCTTTCTTT. Translated, it gives CASSLSGGYTEAFF. The chain links TRBV5-4 to TRBJ1-1; D possibly corresponds to TRBD1 (5 bases). CDR1 is SGHNT, CDR2 YYREEE, per germline (reference sequence). CDR3 length equals 14 residues. The ends were cut back, 1 base at V and 5 bases at J, with 12 bases in the middle.

The rearrangement links TRBV5-6 to TRBJ1-2, with D unresolved. The CDR3 has 12 amino acids. Deletions cut 0 bases from V and 7 bases from J, with 7 bases between. Germline V CDR1 and CDR2: SGHDT, YYEEEE. The CDR3 spells CASSLGYTGYTF. In nucleotides, the CDR3 is TGTGCCAGCAGCTTGGGGTATACTGGCTACACCTTC.

This sequence joins TRBV4-1 and TRBJ1-2, with D hard to call. Germline CDR1 and CDR2: MGHRA and YSYEKL. V was shortened by 5 bases and J by 5 bases, with 18 bases between the two germline ends. This CDR3 contains 15 residues. This chain's CDR3 is CASSETNLDLYGYTF. Here the CDR3 DNA reads TGCGCCAGCAGCGAGACAAACCTCGACCTATATGGCTACACCTTC.

The chain carries TRBV19 and TRBJ2-2; 11 bases match TRBD2. Germline V gene data show CDR1 as LNHDA and CDR2 as SQIVND (reference sequence). The CDR3 extends over 19 amino acids. V lost 6 bases and J lost 4; bases outside the gene matches: 16. The CDR3 bases are TGTGCCAGTAGGGCTGGGACTAGCGGAGGGTTAGGACGCACCGGGGAGCTGTTTTTT. The encoded protein is CASRAGTSGGLGRTGELFF.

The rearrangement joins TRBV4-1 to TRBJ2-4; TRBD2 matches at 7 bases. Trimming removed 4 bases from V and 10 bases from J; junction bases left unmatched: 16. This CDR3 is built from 16 residues. From germline, CDR1 is MGHRA and CDR2 YSYEKL. In nucleotides, the CDR3 is TGCGCCAGCAGCCCCTCATCGGCAGGACTAGGGGATATTCAGTACTTC. Translating gives CASSPSSAGLGDIQYF.

In nucleotides, the CDR3 is TGTGCCAGCAGGACACAGGGCGTACTGGACGAGCAGTACGTC. It is translated as CASRTQGVLDEQYV. The chain combines TRBV6-1 with TRBJ2-7, with D possibly TRBD1 on 6 matching bases. Germline V lookup: CDR1 MNHNS, CDR2 SASEGT. This CDR3 contains 14 residues. The germline V and J ends were trimmed by 6 bases and 5 bases, with 17 bases remaining between them.

This clone was observed a handful of times. The DNA of the CDR3 is TGTGCCACCAGCAGAGATTCAGGACAGCAGCTAAATGAGCAGTTCTTC. Its protein is CATSRDSGQQLNEQFF. The chain links TRBV15 to TRBJ2-1; D might be TRBD1 (6 bases). V lost 0 bases and J lost 7, with 16 bases in between. The CDR3 totals 16 residues. Per germline, CDR1 LNHNV and CDR2 YYDKDF (reference sequence).

This clone came up once. The chain is built from TRBV6-6 and TRBJ2-7; D might be TRBD1 or TRBD2, each matching 5 bases. CDR1 is MNHNY, CDR2 SVGAGI, per germline (reference sequence). With 3 bases removed from V and 1 base from J, the gap between germline ends came to 16 bases. The CDR3 consists of 16 residues. CDR3 amino acids: CASSYNPPGPSYEQYV. The CDR3 DNA sequence: TGTGCCAGCAGTTATAATCCGCCGGGACCATCCTACGAGCAGTACGTC.

This chain links TRBV9 with TRBJ2-1, with 8 bases aligning to TRBD2. Germline CDR1 is SGDLS and CDR2 is YYNGEE. Losses at the gene ends were 0 bases for V and 8 bases for J; bases not matched to a gene: 22. The CDR3 is 20 amino acids. The CDR3 region has the DNA TGTGCCAGCAGCGTAGGAGGGGAGAAGGGACTAGAGTTTTCCGGTGATGAGCAGTTCTTC. It translates to CASSVGGEKGLEFSGDEQFF.

V gene TRBV29-1 combines with J gene TRBJ2-7; 9 bases agree with TRBD1. V was clipped by 3 bases and J by 5 bases; unmatched bases: 8. The V gene's germline CDR1 is SQVTM and CDR2 ANQGSEA. The CDR3 contains 14 residues. CDR3 in amino acids: CSVDRTGASNEQYF. The CDR3 DNA reads as TGCAGCGTTGACAGGACAGGGGCATCCAACGAGCAGTACTTC.

CDR3 in amino acids: CASSPGTGALETQYF. The CDR3 DNA is TGTGCCAGTAGTCCCGGGACAGGGGCTTTGGAGACCCAGTACTTC. The chain is built from TRBV19 and TRBJ2-5; 10 bases align to TRBD1. The germline CDR1 and CDR2 sequences are LNHDA and SQIVND (reference sequence). The length of the CDR3 is 15 residues. The ends lost 5 bases at V and 5 bases at J; junction bases unmatched: 8.

This chain connects TRBV28 to TRBJ2-1; D possibly corresponds to TRBD2 (5 bases). V lost 5 bases, J lost 3 bases, and 8 bases lay in between. The CDR3 length is 13 residues. Germline V lookup: CDR1 MDHEN, CDR2 SYDVKM. CDR3 region: CASSETSYNEQFF. CDR3 nucleotide sequence: TGTGCCAGCAGTGAAACTAGCTACAATGAGCAGTTCTTC. Looking up the rest from reference TRBV28 and TRBJ2-1 gives the full variable domain: DVKVTQSSRYLVKRTGEKVFLECVQDMDHENMFWYRQDPGLGLRLIYFSYDVKMKEKGDIPEGYSVSREKKERFSLILESASTNQTSMYLCASSETSYNEQFFGPGTRLTVL.

V is TRBV19 and J is TRBJ2-7; 10 bases map to TRBD2. The V and J ends lost 6 bases and 5 bases, in that order; junction bases with no gene match: 1. The CDR3 totals 12 residues. Per germline, CDR1 LNHDA and CDR2 SQIVND (reference sequence). The CDR3, as DNA: TGTGCCAGTAGCGGGACTAGCGACGAGCAGTACTTC. This gives the protein CASSGTSDEQYF.

This clone was detected a few times. The CDR3 DNA is TGTGCCAGCAGCCCCGGGGGCTTGAACACCGGGGAGCTGTTTTTT. Protein: CASSPGGLNTGELFF. The chain couples TRBV6-1 to TRBJ2-2; D is possibly TRBD1 or TRBD2 (6 bases each). Germline lookup yields CDR1 MNHNS and CDR2 SASEGT. The CDR3 spans 15 residues. V was pared by 6 bases and J by 1 base, with 12 bases between.

This chain uses TRBV6-4 with TRBJ2-3, with a tentative D call TRBD2 (6 bases). V lost 5 bases to trimming and J lost 0 bases, with 12 bases between them. Germline assignment: CDR1 MRHNA and CDR2 SNTAGT. This CDR3 is 15 amino acids long. Here the CDR3 reads CASSMAEGSTDTQYF. CDR3 sequence (DNA): TGTGCCAGCAGTATGGCGGAGGGCAGCACAGATACGCAGTATTTT.

The CDR3 is CAVRVGADEQFF. For the CDR3, the DNA is TGTGCCGTTCGGGTTGGGGCGGATGAGCAGTTCTTC. This chain joins TRBV2 and TRBJ2-1; D might be TRBD1 (5 bases). The V end lost 11 bases, the J end lost 8 bases, and 16 bases lay between the germline ends. CDR1 SNHLY and CDR2 FYNNEI come from the germline V gene. The CDR3 length is 12 residues.

V usage is TRBV5-4 and J usage is TRBJ1-1, with D possibly being TRBD1 (5 bases). The CDR3 sequence is 15 residues long. V lost 1 base and J lost 1, with 11 bases in between. Germline CDR1 and CDR2: SGHNT and YYREEE (reference sequence). This CDR3 is CASSLWTTANTEAFF. The CDR3 bases are TGTGCCAGCAGCTTGTGGACAACGGCGAACACTGAAGCTTTCTTT.